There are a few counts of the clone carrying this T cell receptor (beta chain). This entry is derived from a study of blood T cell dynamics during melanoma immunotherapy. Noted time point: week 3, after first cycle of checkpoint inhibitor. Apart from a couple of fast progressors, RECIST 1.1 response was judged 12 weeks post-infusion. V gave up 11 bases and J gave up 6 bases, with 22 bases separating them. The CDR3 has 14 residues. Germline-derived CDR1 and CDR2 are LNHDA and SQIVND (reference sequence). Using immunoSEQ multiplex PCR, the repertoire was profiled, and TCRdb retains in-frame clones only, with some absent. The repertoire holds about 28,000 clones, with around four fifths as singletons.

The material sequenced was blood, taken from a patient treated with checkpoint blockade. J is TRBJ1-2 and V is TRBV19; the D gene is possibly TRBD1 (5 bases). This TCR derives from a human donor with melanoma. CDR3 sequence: CASTPPGIQNGYTF. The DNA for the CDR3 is TGTGCCTCTACACCCCCAGGGATTCAGAATGGCTACACCTTC.